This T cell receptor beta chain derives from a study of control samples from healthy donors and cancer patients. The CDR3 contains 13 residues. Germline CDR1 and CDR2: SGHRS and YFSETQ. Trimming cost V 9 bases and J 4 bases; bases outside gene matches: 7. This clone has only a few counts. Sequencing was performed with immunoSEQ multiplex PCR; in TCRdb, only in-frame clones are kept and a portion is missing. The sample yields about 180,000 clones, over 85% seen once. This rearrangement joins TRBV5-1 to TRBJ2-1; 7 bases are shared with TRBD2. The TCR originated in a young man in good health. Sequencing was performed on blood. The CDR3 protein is CAKSGLKYNEQFF. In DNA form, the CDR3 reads TGCGCCAAGTCGGGACTAAAGTACAATGAGCAGTTCTTC. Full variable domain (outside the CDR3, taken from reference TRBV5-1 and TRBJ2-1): KAGVTQTPRYLIKTRGQQVTLSCSPISGHRSVSWYQQTPGQGLQFLFEYFSETQRNKGNFPGRFSGRQFSNSRSEMNVSTLELGDSALYLCAKSGLKYNEQFFGPGTRLTVL.